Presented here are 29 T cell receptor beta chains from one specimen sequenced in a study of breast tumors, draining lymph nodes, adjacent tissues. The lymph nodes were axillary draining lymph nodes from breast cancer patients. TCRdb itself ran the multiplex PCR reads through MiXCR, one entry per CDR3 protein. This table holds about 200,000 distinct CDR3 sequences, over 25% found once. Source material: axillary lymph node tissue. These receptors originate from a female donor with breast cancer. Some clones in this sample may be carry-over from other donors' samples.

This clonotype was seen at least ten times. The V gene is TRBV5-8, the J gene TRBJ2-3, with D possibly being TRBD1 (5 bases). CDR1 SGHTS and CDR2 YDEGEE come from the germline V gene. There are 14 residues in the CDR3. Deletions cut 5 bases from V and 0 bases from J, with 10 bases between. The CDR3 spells CASRGPLSTDTQYF. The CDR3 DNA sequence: TGTGCCAGCAGGGGGCCTTTAAGCACAGATACGCAGTATTTT.

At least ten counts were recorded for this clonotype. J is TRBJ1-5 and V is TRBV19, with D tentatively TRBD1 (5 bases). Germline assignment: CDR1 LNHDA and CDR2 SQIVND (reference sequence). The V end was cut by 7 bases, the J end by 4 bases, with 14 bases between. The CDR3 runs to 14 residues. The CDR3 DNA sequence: TGTGCCAGTACCACGGTGGGGGGGAATCAGCCCCAGCATTTT. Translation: CASTTVGGNQPQHF.

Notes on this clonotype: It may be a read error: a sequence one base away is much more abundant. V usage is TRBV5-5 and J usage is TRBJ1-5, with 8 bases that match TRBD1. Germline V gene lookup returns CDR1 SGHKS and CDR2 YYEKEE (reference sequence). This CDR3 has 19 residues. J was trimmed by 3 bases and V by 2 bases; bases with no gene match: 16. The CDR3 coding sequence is TGTGCCAGCAGCTTATATCCGGCACAGGGGGATAACGCCAATCAGCCCCAGCATTTT. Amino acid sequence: CASSLYPAQGDNANQPQHF.

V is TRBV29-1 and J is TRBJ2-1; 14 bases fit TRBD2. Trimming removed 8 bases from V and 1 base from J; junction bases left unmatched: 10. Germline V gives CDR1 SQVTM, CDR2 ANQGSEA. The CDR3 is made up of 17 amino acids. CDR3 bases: TGCAGCTTACGTGGACTAGCGGGAGGTCCGTCCTACAATGAGCAGTTCTTC. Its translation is CSLRGLAGGPSYNEQFF.

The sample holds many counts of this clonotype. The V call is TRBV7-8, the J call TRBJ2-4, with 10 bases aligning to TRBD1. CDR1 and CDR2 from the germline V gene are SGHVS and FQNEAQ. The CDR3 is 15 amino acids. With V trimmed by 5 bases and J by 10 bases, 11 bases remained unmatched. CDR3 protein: CASSPGRDRGGIQYF. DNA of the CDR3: TGTGCCAGCAGCCCGGGGAGGGACAGGGGAGGTATTCAGTACTTC.

The CDR3 sequence is CASRNRGPNQPQHF. CDR3 nucleotides: TGTGCCAGCAGGAACAGGGGGCCCAATCAGCCCCAGCATTTT. The chain recombines TRBV6-7 with TRBJ1-5, with 9 bases aligning to TRBD1. TRBV6-7 is an open reading frame whose function is uncertain. The CDR3 has 14 amino acids. V shed 6 bases and J 3 bases; nucleotides not matched to a gene: 3.

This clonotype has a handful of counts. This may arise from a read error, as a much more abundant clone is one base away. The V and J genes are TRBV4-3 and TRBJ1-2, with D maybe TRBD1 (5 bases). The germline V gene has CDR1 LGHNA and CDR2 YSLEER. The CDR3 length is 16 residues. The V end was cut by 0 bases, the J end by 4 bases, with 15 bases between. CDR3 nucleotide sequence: TGCGCCAGCAGCCAAGACCGGCAGGGAAATTCCTATGGCTACACCTTC. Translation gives CASSQDRQGNSYGYTF.

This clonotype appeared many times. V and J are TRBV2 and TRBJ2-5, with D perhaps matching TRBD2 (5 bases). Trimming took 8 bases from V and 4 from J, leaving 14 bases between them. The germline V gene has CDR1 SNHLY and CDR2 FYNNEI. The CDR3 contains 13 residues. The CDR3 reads CASGLLGRETQYF. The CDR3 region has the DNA TGTGCCAGCGGGTTGCTAGGGAGAGAGACCCAGTACTTC. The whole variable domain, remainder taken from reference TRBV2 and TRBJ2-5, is EPEVTQTPSHQVTQMGQEVILRCVPISNHLYFYWYRQILGQKVEFLVSFYNNEISEKSEIFDDQFSVERPDGSNFTLKIRSTKLEDSAMYFCASGLLGRETQYFGPGTRLLVL.

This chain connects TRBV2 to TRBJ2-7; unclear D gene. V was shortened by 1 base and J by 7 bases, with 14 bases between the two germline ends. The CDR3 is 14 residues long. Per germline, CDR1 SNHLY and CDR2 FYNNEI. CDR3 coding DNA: TGTGCCAGCAGTGAAGTTGCCCTCCTGGGTGAGCAGTACTTC. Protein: CASSEVALLGEQYF.

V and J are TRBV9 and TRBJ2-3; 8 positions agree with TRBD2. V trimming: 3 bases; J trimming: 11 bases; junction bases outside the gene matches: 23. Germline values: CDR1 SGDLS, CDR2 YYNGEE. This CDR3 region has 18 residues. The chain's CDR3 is CASSDSSGPAYAYNEQYF. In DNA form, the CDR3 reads TGTGCCAGCAGCGACTCTAGCGGGCCCGCGTATGCCTACAATGAGCAGTATTTT.

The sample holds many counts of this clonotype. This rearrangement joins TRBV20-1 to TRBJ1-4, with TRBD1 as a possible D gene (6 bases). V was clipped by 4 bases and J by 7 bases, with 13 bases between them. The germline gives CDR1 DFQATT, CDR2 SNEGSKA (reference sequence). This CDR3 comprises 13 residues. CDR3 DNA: TGCAGTGCTACAGGGGCAGGTGGTGAAAAACTGTTTTTT. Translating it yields CSATGAGGEKLFF.

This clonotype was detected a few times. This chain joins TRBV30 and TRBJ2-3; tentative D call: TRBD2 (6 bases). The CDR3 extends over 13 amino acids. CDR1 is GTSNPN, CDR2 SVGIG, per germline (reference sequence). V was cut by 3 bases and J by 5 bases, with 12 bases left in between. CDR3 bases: TGTGCCTGGAGCATGGCGGGGAGAGATACGCAGTATTTT. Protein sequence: CAWSMAGRDTQYF.

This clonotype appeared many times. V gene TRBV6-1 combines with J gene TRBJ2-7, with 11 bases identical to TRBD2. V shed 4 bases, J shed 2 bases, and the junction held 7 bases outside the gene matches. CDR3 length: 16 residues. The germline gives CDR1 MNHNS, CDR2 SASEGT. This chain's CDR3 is CASSALAGGSPYEQYF. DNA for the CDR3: TGTGCCAGCAGTGCTCTAGCGGGAGGCTCCCCCTACGAGCAGTACTTC.

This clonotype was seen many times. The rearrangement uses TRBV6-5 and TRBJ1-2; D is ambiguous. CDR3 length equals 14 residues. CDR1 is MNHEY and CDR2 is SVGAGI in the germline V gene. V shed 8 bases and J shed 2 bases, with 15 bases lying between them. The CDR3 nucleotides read TGTGCCAGCTCTAACGAAATGGCGAACTATGGCTACACCTTC. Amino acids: CASSNEMANYGYTF.

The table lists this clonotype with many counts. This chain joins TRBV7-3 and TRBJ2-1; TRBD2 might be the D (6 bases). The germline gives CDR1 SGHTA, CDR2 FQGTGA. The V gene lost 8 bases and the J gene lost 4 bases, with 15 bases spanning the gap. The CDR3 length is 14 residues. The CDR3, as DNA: TGTGCCAGCTTTGTCGGGAGAGGGTACAATGAGCAGTTCTTC. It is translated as CASFVGRGYNEQFF.

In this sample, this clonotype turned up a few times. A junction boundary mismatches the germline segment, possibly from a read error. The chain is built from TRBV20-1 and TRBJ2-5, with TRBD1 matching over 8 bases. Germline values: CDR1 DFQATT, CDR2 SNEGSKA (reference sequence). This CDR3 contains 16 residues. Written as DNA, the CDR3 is TGCAGTGCAGCAGGGGGCCCCTCGACTATTCAAGAGACCCTGTACTTC. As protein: CSAAGGPSTIQETLYF.

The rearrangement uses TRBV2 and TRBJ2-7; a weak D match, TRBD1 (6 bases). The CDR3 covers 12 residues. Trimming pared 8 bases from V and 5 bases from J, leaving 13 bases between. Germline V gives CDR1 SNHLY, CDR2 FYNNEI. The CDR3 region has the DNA TGTGCCAGCTCAACCTCAGGGGACGAGCAGTACTTC. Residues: CASSTSGDEQYF.

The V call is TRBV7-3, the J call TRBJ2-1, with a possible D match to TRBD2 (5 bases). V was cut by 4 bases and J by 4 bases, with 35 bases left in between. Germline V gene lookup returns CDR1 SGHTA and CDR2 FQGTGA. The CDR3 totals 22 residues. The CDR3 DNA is TGTGCCAGCAGCTCTAACCACGAGACTATCATCGGCGTCCACCCAAGTTACAATGAGCAGTTCTTC. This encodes CASSSNHETIIGVHPSYNEQFF.

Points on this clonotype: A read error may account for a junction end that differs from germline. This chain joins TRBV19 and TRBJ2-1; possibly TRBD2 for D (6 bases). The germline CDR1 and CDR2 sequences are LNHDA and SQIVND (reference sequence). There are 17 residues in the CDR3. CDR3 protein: CASSIDGPGGAYNEQSF. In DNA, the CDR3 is TGTGCCAGTAGTATAGATGGGCCTGGCGGGGCCTACAATGAGCAGTCCTTC.

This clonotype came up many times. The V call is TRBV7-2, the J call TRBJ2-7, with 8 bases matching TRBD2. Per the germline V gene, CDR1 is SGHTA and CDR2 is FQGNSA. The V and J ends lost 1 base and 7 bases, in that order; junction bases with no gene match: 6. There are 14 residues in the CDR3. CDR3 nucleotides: TGTGCCAGCAGCTTAGAGGCTAGCGGGCGAGAGCAGTACTTC. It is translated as CASSLEASGREQYF.

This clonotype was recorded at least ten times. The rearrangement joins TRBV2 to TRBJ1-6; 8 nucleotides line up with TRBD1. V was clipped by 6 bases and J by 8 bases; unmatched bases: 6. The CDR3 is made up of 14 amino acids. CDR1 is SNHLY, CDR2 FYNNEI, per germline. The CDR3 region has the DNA TGTGCCAGCAGCTATGACAGGGGATATTCACCCCTCCACTTT. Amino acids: CASSYDRGYSPLHF.

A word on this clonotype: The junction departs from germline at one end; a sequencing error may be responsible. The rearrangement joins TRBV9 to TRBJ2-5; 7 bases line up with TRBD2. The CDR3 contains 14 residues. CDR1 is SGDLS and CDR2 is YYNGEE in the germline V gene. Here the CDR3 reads CASSPGGIQETQSF. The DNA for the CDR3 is TGTGCCAGCAGCCCCGGGGGGATCCAAGAGACCCAGTCCTTC.

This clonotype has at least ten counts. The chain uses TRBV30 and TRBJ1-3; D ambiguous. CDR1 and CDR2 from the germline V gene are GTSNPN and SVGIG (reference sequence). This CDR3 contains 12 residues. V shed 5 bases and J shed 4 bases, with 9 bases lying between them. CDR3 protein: CAWAPHGNTIYF. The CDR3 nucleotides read TGTGCCTGGGCCCCTCACGGAAACACCATATATTTT.

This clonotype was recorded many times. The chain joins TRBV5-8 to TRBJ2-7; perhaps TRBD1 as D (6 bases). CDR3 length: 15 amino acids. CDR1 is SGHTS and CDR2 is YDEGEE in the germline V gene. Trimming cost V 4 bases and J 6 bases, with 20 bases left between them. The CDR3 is CASSLEGDLASEQYF. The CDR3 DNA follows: TGTGCCAGCAGCCTAGAGGGGGACCTTGCGAGCGAGCAGTACTTC. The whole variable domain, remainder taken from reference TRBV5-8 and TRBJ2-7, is EAGVTQSPTHLIKTRGQQATLRCSPISGHTSVYWYQQALGLGLQFLLWYDEGEERNRGNFPPRFSGRQFPNYSSELNVNALELEDSALYLCASSLEGDLASEQYFGPGTRLTVT.

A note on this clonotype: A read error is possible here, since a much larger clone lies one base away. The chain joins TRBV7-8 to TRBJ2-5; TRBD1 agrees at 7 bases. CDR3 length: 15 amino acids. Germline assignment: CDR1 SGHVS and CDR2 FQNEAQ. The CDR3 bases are TGTGCCAGCAGCTTAGTTTGGGACAGCCAAGAGACCCAGCACTTC. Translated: CASSLVWDSQETQHF.

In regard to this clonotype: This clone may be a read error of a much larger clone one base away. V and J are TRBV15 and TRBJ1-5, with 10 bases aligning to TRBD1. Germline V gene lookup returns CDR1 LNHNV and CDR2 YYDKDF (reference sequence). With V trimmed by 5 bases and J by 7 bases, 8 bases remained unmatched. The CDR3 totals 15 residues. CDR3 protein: CATSFDRGQGQPQHF. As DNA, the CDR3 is TGTGCCACCAGCTTCGACAGGGGGCAAGGGCAGCCCCAGCATTTT.

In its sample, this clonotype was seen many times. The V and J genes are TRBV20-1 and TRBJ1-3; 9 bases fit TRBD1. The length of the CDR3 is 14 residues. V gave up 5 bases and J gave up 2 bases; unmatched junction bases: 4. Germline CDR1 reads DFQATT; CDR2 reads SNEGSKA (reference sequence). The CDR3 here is CSAGRDRAGNTIYF. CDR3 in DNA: TGCAGTGCTGGCCGGGACAGGGCTGGAAACACCATATATTTT.

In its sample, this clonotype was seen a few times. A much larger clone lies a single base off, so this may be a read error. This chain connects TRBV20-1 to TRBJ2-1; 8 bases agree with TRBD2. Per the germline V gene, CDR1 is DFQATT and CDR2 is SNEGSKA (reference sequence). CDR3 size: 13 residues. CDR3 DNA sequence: TGCAGTGCTCCAGAAGCGGGAGTTAATGCGCAGTTCTTC. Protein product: CSAPEAGVNAQFF.

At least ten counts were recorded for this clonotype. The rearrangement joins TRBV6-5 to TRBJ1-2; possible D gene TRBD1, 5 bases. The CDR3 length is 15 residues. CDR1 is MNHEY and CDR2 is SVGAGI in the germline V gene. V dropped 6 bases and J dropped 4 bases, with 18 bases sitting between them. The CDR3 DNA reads TGTGCCAGCAGACCTGGGGCGCAGGGTAGCTATGGCTACACCTTC. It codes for CASRPGAQGSYGYTF.